This TCR beta chain was identified during a study of blood T cell repertoires in COVID-19. About the research overall: Material from acute and convalescent COVID-19 was sourced from the United States, Italy and Spain.

This table comes from immunoSEQ multiplex PCR, and its TCRdb copy is limited to in-frame clones, with some not included. Of some 300,000 clones in the sample, over 75% were seen once. For this clone: An end of the junction differs from the germline gene, which may be a read error.

The age range of participants was about 18 to 100 years, with residence in fewer than 25 US areas. Participant reports of clinical history set cohort assignment. CDR3 length: 15 amino acids. Germline-derived CDR1 and CDR2 are SGHRS and YFSETQ. Sample: PBMCs or T cells enriched from blood (not recorded which). The sequence derives from a woman in her twenties or thirties who had recovered from COVID-19. J is TRBJ1-2 and V is TRBV5-1; possible D gene TRBD1, 5 bases. CDR3 nucleotides: TGCGCCAGCAGATTGGATCCAGGGTTGGACTATGGCTACACCTTC. This codes for CASRLDPGLDYGYTF.